This T cell receptor beta chain came from a study of a mutant IDH1 vaccine in newly diagnosed glioma. Study context: Patients received vaccination from 4-6 weeks after radiotherapy alone, or with temozolomide cycles. It was radiotherapy, temozolomide, or both that patients received previously, with most receiving both. Study-wide results and limits: Shifts in the top peripheral T cell clonotypes seemed unrelated to pseudoprogression.

Points on this clone: Its antigen is as yet unknown.

In germline, CDR1 is SGHTA, CDR2 FQGNSA. J was trimmed by 9 bases and V by 5 bases; bases with no gene match: 9. The CDR3 is made up of 14 amino acids. Clones were read by immunoSEQ multiplex PCR, and TCRdb kept only the in-frame ones, dropping some. Of more than 35,000 clones listed, 80% to 85% were seen once; the top ten hold around 4.5%. The time point denotes: week 35, safety follow-up. The content of each vaccine dose was 300 ug of mutant IDH1 20-mer peptide, and topical imiquimod accompanied it. This specimen consisted of PBMCs, obtained from a glioma patient whose treatment included an IDH1 peptide vaccine. V and J are TRBV7-2 and TRBJ2-1; TRBD2 agrees at 8 bases. This TCR was recovered from a woman between 35 and 50 years old with glioma. Some clones in this sample may be carry-over from other donors' samples. The CDR3 sequence: CASSLGGARGEQFF. CDR3 nucleotides: TGTGCCAGCAGCCTCGGGGGGGCCAGGGGTGAGCAGTTCTTC.